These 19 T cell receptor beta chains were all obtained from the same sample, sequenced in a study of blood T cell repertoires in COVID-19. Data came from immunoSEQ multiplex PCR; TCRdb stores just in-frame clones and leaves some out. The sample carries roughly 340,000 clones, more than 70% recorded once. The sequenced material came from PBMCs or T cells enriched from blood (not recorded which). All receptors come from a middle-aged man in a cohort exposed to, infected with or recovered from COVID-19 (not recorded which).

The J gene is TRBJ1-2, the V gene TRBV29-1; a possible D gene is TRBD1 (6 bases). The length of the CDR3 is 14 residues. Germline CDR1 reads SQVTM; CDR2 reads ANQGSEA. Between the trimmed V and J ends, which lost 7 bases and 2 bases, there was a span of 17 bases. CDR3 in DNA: TGCAGCGCTACCCGAGGGGACAACAACTATGGCTACACCTTC. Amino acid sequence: CSATRGDNNYGYTF.

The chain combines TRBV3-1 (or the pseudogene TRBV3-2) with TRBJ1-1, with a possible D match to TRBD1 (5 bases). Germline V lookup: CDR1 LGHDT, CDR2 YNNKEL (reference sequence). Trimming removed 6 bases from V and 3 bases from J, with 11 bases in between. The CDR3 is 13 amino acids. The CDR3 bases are TGTGCCAGCAGGAGACAGTTGGACACTGAAGCTTTCTTT. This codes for CASRRQLDTEAFF.

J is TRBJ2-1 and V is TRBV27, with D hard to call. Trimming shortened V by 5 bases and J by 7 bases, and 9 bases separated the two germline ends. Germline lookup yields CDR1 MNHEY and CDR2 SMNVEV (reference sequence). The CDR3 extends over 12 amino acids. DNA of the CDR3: TGTGCCAGCAGTGGTAGCCGAAATGAGCAGTTCTTC. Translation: CASSGSRNEQFF.

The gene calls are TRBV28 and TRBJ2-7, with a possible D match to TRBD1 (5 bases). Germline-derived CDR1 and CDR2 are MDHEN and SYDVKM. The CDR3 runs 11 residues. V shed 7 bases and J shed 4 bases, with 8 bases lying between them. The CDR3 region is CASIRQYEQYF. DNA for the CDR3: TGTGCCAGCATTCGACAGTACGAGCAGTACTTC.

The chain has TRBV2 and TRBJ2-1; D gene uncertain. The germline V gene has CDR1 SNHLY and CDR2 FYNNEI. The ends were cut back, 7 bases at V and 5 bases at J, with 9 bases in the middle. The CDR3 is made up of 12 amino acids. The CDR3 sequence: CASNITDNEQFF. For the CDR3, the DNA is TGTGCCAGCAATATCACGGACAATGAGCAGTTCTTC.

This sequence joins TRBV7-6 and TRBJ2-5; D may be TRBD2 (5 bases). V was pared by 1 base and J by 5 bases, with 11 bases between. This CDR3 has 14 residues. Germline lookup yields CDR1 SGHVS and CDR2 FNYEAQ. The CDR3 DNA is TGTGCCAGCAGCTTAGTAGTGTTAGCGGAGACCCAGTACTTC. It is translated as CASSLVVLAETQYF.

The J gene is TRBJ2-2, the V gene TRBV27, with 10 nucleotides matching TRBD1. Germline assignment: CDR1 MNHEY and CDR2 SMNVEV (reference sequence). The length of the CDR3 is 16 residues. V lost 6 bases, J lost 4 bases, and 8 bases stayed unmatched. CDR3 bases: TGTGCCAGCAGAAAGCCGGGACAGGGGACCACCGGGGAGCTGTTTTTT. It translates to CASRKPGQGTTGELFF.

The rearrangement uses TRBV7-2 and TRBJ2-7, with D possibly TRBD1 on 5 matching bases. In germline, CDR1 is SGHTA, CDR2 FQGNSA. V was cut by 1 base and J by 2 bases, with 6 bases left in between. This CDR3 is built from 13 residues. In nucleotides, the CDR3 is TGTGCCAGCAGCTTAGGCAGGGCCTACGAGCAGTACTTC. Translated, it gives CASSLGRAYEQYF.

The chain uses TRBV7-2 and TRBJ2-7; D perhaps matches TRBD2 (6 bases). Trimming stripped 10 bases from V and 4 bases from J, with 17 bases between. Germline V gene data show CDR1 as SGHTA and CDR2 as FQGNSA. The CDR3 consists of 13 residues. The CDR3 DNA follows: TGTGCCACCGCGGAGGGTCCGGCGTACGAGCAGTACTTC. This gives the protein CATAEGPAYEQYF.

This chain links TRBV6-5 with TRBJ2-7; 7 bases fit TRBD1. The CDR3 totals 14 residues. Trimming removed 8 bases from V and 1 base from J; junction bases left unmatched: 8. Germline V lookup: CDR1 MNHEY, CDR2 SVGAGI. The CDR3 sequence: CASDRAYYSYEQYF. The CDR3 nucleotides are TGTGCCAGCGACAGGGCCTATTATTCCTACGAGCAGTACTTC.

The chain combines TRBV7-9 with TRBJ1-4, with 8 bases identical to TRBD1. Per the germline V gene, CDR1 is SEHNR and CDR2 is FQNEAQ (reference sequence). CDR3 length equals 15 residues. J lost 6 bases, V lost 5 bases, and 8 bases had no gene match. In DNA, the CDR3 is TGTGCCAGCAGCAGCGGACAGGGAGGGGATGAAAAACTGTTTTTT. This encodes CASSSGQGGDEKLFF.

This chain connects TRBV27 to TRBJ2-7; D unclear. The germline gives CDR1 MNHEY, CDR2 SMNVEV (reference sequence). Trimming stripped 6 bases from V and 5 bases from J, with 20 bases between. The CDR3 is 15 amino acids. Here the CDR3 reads CASSPYYQNPHEQYF. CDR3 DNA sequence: TGTGCCAGCAGCCCCTACTACCAAAATCCCCACGAGCAGTACTTC.

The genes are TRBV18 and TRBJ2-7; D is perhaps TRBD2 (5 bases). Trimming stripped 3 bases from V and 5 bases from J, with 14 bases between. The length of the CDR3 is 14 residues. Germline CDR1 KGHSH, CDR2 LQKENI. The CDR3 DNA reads TGTGCCAGCTCACCTCGAGGGAACGAGGACGAGCAGTACTTC. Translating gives CASSPRGNEDEQYF.

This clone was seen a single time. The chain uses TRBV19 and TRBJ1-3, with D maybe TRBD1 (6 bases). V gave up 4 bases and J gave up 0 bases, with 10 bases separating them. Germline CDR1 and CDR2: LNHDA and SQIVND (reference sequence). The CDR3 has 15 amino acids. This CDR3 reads CASSTGQSSGNTIYF. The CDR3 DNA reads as TGTGCCAGTAGTACCGGACAGAGCTCTGGAAACACCATATATTTT.

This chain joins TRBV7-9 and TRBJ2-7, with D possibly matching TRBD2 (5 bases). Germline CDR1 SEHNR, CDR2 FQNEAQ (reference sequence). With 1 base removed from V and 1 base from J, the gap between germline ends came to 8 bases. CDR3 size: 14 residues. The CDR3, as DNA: TGTGCCAGCAGCTTAGTTGGGAGATCCTACGAGCAGTACTTC. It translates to CASSLVGRSYEQYF.

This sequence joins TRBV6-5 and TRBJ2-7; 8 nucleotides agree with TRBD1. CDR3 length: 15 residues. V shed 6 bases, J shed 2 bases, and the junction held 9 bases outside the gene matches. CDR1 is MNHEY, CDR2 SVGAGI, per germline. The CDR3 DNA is TGTGCCAGCAGCGTACTTAGGGACAGGACCTACGAGCAGTACTTC. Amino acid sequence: CASSVLRDRTYEQYF.

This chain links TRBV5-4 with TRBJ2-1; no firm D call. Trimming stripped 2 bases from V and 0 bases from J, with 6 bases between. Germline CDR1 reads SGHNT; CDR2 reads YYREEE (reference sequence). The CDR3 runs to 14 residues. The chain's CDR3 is CASSFRVSYNEQFF. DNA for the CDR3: TGTGCCAGCAGCTTCCGGGTCTCCTACAATGAGCAGTTCTTC.

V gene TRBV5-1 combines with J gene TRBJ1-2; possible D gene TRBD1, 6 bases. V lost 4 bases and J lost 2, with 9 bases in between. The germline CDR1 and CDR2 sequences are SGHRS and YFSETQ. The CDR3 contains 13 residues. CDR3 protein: CASSTDRNYGYTF. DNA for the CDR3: TGCGCCAGCAGCACTGACAGGAACTATGGCTACACCTTC.

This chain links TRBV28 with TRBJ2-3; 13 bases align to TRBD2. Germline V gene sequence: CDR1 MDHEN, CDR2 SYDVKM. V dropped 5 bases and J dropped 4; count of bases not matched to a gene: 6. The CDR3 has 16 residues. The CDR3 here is CASSLTSGRAPDTQYF. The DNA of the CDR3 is TGTGCCAGCAGTCTAACTAGCGGGAGGGCCCCAGATACGCAGTATTTT.